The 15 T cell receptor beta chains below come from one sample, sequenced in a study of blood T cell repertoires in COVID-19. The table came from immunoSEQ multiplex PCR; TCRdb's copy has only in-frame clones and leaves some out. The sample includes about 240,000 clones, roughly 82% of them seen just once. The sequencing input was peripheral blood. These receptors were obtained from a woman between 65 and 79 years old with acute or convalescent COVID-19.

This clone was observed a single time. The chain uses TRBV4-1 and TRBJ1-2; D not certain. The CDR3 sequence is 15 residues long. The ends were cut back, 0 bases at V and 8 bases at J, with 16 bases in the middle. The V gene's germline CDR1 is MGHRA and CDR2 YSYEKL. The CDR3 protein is CASSQDGLPFDGYTF. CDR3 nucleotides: TGCGCCAGCAGCCAAGATGGGCTTCCGTTTGACGGCTACACCTTC.

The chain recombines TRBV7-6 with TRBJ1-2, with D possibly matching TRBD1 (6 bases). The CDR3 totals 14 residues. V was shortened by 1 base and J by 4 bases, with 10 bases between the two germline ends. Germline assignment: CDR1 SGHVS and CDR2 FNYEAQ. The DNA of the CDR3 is TGTGCCAGCAGCTTAGGGACAGATTCCTATGGCTACACCTTC. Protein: CASSLGTDSYGYTF.

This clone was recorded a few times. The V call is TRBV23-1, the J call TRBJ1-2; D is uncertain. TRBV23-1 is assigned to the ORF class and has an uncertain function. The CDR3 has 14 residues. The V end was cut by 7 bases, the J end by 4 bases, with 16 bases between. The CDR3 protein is CASNTTTCCYGYTF. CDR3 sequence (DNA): TGCGCCAGCAATACAACGACTTGTTGCTATGGCTACACCTTC.

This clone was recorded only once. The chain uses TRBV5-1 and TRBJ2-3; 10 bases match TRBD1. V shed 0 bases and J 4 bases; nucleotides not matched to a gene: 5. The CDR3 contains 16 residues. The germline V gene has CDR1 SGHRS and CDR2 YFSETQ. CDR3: CASSLARTGGPDTQYF. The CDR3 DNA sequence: TGCGCCAGCAGCTTGGCCAGGACAGGGGGTCCAGATACGCAGTATTTT.

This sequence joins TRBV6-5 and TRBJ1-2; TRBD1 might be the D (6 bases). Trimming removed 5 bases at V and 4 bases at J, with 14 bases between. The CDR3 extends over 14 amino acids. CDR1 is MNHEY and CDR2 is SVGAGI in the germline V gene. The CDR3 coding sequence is TGTGCCAGCAGTATGCCAGGGGAAGGCTATGGCTACACCTTC. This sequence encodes CASSMPGEGYGYTF.

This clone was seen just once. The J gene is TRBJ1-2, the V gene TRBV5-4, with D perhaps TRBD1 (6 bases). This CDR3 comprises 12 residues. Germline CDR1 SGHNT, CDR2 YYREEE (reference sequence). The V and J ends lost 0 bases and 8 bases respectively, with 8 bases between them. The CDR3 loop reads CASSLDRGGYTF. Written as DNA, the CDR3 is TGTGCCAGCAGCTTGGATAGGGGGGGCTACACCTTC.

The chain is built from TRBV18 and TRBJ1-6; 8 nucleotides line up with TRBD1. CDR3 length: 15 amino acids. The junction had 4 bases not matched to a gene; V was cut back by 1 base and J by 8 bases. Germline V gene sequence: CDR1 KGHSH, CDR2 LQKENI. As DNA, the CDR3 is TGTGCCAGCTCACCACTAGCGACAGGGGATTCACCCCTCCACTTT. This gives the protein CASSPLATGDSPLHF.

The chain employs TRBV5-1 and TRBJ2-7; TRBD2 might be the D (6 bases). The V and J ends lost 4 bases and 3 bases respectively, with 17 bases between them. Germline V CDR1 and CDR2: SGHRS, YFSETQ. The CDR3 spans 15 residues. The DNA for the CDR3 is TGCGCCAGCAGCATCACGTGGGACTTCGACTACGAGCAGTACTTC. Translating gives CASSITWDFDYEQYF. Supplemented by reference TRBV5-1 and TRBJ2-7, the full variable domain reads KAGVTQTPRYLIKTRGQQVTLSCSPISGHRSVSWYQQTPGQGLQFLFEYFSETQRNKGNFPGRFSGRQFSNSRSEMNVSTLELGDSALYLCASSITWDFDYEQYFGPGTRLTVT.

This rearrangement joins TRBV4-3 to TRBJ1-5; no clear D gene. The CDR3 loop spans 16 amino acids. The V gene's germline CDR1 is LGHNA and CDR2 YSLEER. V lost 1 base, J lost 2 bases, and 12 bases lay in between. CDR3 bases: TGCGCCAGCAGCCAAGGTCTAGGCATACGCAATCAGCCCCAGCATTTT. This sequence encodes CASSQGLGIRNQPQHF.

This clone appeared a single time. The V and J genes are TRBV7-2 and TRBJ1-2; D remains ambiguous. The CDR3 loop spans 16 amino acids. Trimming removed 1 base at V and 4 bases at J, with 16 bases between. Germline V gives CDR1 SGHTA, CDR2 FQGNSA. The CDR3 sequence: CASSLDSSEGSYGYTF. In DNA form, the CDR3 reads TGTGCCAGCAGCTTAGACAGTTCCGAGGGTAGCTATGGCTACACCTTC.

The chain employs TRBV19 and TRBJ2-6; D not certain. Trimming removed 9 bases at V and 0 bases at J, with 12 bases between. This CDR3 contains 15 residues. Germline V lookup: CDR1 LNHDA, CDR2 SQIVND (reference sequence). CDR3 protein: CASSSGYSGANVLTF. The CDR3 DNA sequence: TGTGCCAGCTCCAGTGGTTACTCTGGGGCCAACGTCCTGACTTTC.

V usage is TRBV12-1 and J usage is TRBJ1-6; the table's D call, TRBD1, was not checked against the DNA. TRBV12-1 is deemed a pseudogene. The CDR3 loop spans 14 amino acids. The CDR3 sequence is CASSSGVQNSPLHF. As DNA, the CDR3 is TGTGCCAGCAGCTCAGGGGTCCAGAATTCACCCCTCCACTTT.

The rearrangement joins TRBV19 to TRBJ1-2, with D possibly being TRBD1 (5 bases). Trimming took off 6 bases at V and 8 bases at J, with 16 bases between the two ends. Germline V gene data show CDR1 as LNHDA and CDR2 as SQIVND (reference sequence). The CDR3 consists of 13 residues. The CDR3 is CASRPPGLLGYTF. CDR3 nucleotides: TGTGCCAGTAGGCCTCCAGGGTTGCTGGGCTACACCTTC.

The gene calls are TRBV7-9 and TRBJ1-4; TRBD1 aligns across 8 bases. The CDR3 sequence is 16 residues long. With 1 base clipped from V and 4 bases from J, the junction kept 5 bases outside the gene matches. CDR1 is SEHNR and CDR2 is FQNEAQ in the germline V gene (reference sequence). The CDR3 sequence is CASSLGQGTLNEKLFF. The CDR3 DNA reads TGTGCCAGCAGCTTAGGACAGGGGACACTTAATGAAAAACTGTTTTTT.

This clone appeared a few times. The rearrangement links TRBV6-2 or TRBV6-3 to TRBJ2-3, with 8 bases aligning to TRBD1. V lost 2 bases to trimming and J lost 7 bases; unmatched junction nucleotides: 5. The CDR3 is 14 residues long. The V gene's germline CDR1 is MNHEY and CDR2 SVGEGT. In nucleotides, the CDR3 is TGTGCCAGCAGTTACCGTGACAGGGGAAATACGCAGTATTTT. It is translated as CASSYRDRGNTQYF.